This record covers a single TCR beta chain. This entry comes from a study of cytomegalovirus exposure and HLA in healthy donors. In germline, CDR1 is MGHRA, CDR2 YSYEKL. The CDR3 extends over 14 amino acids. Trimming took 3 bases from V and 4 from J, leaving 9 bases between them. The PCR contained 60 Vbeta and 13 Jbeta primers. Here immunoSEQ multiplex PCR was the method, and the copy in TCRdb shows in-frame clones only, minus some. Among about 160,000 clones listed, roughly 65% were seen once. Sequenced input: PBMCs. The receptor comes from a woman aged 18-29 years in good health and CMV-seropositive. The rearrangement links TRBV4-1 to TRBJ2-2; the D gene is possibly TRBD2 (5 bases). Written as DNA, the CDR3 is TGCGCCAGCAGCCATCCCACTAGCACCGGGGAGCTGTTTTTT. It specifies CASSHPTSTGELFF.